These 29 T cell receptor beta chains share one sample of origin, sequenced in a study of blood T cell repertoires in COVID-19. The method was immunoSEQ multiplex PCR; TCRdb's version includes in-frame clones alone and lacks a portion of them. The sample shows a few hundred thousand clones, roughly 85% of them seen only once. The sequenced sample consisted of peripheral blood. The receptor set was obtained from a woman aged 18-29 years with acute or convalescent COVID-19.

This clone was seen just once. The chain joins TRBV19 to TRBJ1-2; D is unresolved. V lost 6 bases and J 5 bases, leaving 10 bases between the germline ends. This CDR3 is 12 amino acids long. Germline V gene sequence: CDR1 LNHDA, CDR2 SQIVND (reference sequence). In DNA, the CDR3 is TGTGCCAGTAGAGAGACATATTATGGCTACACCTTC. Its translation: CASRETYYGYTF.

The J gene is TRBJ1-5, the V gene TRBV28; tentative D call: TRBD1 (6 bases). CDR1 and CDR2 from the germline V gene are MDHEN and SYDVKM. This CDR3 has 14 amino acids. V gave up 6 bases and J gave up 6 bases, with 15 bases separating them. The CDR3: CASSPGQRRQPQHF. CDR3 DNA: TGTGCCAGCAGCCCCGGACAGAGACGTCAGCCCCAGCATTTT. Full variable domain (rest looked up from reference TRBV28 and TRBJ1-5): DVKVTQSSRYLVKRTGEKVFLECVQDMDHENMFWYRQDPGLGLRLIYFSYDVKMKEKGDIPEGYSVSREKKERFSLILESASTNQTSMYLCASSPGQRRQPQHFGDGTRLSIL.

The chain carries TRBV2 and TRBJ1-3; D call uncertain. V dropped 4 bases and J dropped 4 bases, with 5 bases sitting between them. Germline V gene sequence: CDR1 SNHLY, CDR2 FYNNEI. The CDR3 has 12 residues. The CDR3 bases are TGTGCCAGCAGTGGGCTCGGAAACACCATATATTTT. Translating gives CASSGLGNTIYF.

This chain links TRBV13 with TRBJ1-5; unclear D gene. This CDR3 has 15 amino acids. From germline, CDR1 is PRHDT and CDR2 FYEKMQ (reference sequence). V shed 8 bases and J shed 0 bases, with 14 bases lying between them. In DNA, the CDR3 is TGTGCCAGCGGGCGGGAGCCTCCTAGCAATCAGCCCCAGCATTTT. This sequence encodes CASGREPPSNQPQHF.

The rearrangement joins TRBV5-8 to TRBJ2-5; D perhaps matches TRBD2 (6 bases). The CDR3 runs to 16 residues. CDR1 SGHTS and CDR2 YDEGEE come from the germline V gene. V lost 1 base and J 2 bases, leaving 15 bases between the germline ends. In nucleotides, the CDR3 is TGTGCCAGCAGCTTGTATATGTCTGGGGGGCAAGAGACCCAGTACTTC. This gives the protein CASSLYMSGGQETQYF.

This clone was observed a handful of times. CDR3 sequence: CASGRGRTGELFF. DNA of the CDR3: TGTGCCAGCGGCAGGGGGCGAACCGGGGAGCTGTTTTTT. V usage is TRBV2 and J usage is TRBJ2-2; 8 bases agree with TRBD1. V was clipped by 8 bases and J by 5 bases; unmatched bases: 4. This CDR3 region has 13 residues. Germline V CDR1 and CDR2: SNHLY, FYNNEI.

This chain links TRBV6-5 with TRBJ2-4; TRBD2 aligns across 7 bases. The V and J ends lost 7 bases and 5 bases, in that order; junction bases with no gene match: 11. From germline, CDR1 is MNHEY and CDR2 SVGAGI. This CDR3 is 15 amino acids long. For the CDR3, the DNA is TGTGCCAGCACTCCTACGGGGGGAGGGGAAAACATTCAGTACTTC. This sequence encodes CASTPTGGGENIQYF.

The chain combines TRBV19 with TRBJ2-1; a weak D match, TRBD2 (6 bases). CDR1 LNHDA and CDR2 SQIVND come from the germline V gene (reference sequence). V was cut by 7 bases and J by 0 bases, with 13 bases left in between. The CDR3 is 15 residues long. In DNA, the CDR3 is TGTGCCAGTATGCGGGGCGGAAGCTCCTACAATGAGCAGTTCTTC. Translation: CASMRGGSSYNEQFF.

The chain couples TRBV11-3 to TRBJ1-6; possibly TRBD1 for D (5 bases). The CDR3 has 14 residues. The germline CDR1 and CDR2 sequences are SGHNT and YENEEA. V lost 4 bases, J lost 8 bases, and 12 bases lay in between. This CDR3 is CASSSGTGDSPLHF. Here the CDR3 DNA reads TGTGCCAGCAGCTCCGGGACGGGAGATTCACCCCTCCACTTT.

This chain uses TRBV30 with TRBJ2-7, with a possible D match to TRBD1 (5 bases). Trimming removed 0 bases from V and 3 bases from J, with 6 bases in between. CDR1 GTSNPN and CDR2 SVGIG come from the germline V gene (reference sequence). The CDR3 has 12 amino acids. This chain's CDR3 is CAWSVRDYEQYF. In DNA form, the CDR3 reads TGTGCCTGGAGTGTCAGGGACTACGAGCAGTACTTC.

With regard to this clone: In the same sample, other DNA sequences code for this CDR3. In DNA form, the CDR3 reads TGTGCCAGCAGCTCAGGAGAGACCCAGTACTTC. Translation: CASSSGETQYF. The chain joins TRBV11-2 to TRBJ2-5; no clear D gene. The V gene lost 4 bases and the J gene lost 4 bases, with 4 bases spanning the gap. Germline V gives CDR1 SGHAT, CDR2 FQNNGV. The CDR3 covers 11 residues.

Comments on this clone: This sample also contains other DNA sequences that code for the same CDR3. CDR3 sequence (DNA): TGCGCCAGCAGCTGGGGGACAGGCTCTAACTATGGCTACACCTTC. This gives the protein CASSWGTGSNYGYTF. This sequence joins TRBV5-1 and TRBJ1-2; 8 nucleotides agree with TRBD1. CDR1 and CDR2 from the germline V gene are SGHRS and YFSETQ. Unmatched junction bases numbered 4, after V lost 3 bases and J lost 0 bases. The CDR3 is 15 residues long. Full variable domain (rest looked up from reference TRBV5-1 and TRBJ1-2): KAGVTQTPRYLIKTRGQQVTLSCSPISGHRSVSWYQQTPGQGLQFLFEYFSETQRNKGNFPGRFSGRQFSNSRSEMNVSTLELGDSALYLCASSWGTGSNYGYTFGSGTRLTVV.

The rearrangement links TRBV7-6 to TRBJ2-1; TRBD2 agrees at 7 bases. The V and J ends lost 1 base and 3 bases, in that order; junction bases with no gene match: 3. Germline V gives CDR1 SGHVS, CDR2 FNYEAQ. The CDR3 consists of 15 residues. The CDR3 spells CASSLGLADYNEQFF. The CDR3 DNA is TGTGCCAGCAGCTTAGGTCTAGCGGACTACAATGAGCAGTTCTTC.

CDR3 nucleotide sequence: TGTGCTAGTGGTGGAACAGGGGGGATGAATCCTTTCTTT. It translates to CASGGTGGMNPFF. The V and J genes are TRBV12-5 and TRBJ1-1, with 8 bases lining up with TRBD1. The CDR3 contains 13 residues. After removal of 5 bases from V and 12 bases from J, the junction contained 11 bases not matched to a gene. CDR1 and CDR2 from the germline V gene are LGHNT and FRNRAP.

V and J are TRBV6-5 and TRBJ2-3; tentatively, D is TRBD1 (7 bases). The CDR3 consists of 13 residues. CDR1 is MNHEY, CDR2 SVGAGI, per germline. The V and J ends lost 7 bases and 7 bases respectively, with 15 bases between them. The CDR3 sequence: CASKSPGGHTQYF. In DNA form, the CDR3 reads TGTGCCAGCAAGTCGCCAGGGGGGCATACGCAGTATTTT.

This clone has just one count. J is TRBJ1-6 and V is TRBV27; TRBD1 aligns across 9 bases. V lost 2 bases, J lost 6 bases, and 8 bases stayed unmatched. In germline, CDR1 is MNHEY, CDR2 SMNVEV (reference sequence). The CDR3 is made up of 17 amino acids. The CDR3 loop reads CASSLTTGGASNSPLHF. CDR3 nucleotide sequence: TGTGCCAGCAGTTTAACTACAGGGGGCGCAAGTAATTCACCCCTCCACTTT.

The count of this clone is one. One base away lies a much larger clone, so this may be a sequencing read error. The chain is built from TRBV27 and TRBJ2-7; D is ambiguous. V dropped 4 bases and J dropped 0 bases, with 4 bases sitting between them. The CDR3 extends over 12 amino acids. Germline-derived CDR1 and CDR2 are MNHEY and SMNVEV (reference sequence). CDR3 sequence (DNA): TGTGCCAGCAGTTCCGTCTCCTACGAGCAGTACTTC. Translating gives CASSSVSYEQYF.

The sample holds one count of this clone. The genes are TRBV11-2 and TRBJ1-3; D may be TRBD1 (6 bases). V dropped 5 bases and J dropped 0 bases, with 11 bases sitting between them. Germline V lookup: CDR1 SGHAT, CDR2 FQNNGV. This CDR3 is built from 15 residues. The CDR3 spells CASSRRGSSGNTIYF. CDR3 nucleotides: TGTGCCAGCAGCCGCAGGGGAAGCTCTGGAAACACCATATATTTT.

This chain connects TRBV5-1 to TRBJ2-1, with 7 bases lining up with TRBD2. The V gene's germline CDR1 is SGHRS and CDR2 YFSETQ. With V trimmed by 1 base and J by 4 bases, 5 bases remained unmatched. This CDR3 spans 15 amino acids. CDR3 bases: TGCGCCAGCAGCTTGCGCGGGACTAATTACAATGAGCAGTTCTTC. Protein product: CASSLRGTNYNEQFF.

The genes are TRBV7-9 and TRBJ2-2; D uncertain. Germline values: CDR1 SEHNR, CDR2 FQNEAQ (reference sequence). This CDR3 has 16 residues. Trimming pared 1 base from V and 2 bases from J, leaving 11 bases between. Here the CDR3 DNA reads TGTGCCAGCAGCTTAGGGTCCGGAGCCAACACCGGGGAGCTGTTTTTT. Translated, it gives CASSLGSGANTGELFF. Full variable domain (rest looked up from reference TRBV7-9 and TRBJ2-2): DTGVSQNPRHKITKRGQNVTFRCDPISEHNRLYWYRQTLGQGPEFLTYFQNEAQLEKSRLLSDRFSAERPKGSFSTLEIQRTEQGDSAMYLCASSLGSGANTGELFFGEGSRLTVL.

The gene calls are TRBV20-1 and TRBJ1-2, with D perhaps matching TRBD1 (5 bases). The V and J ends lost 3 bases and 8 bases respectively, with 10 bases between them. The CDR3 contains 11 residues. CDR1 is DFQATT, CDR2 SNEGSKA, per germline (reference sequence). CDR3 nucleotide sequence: TGCAGTGCTAGCAGGGTGCGGGGCTACACCTTC. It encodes CSASRVRGYTF.

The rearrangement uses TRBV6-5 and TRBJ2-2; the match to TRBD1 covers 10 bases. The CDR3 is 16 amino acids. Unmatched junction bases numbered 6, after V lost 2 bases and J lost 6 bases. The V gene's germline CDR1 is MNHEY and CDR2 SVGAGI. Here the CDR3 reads CASSYRGTGVSGELFF. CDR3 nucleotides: TGTGCCAGCAGTTACCGAGGGACAGGGGTTTCCGGGGAGCTGTTTTTT.

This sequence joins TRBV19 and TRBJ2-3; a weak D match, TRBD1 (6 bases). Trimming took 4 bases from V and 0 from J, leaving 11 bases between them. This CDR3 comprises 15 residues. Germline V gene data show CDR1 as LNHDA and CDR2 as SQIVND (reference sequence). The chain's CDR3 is CASSTRDTSTDTQYF. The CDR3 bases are TGTGCCAGTAGTACACGGGACACCAGCACAGATACGCAGTATTTT.

The CDR3 region is CASSLGDGRTTGELFF. The CDR3 DNA is TGTGCCAGCAGCCTCGGAGACGGAAGAACCACCGGGGAGCTGTTTTTT. The J gene is TRBJ2-2, the V gene TRBV21-1; whether TRBD2, the table's D call, matches the DNA was not checked. TRBV21-1 is a pseudogene locus. CDR3 size: 16 residues.

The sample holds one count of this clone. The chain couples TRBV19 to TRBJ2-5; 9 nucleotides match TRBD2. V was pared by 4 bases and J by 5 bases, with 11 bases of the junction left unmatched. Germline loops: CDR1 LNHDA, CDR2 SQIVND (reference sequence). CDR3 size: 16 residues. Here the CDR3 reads CASSRASGISRETQYF. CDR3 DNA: TGTGCCAGTAGTAGGGCTAGCGGGATTAGTCGCGAGACCCAGTACTTC.

The CDR3: CASSLVWESYNEQFF. CDR3 sequence (DNA): TGTGCCAGCAGCTTAGTATGGGAGTCCTACAATGAGCAGTTCTTC. The genes are TRBV11-2 and TRBJ2-1; the D gene is possibly TRBD2 (5 bases). CDR1 is SGHAT, CDR2 FQNNGV, per germline. The CDR3 spans 15 residues. The germline V and J ends were trimmed by 1 base and 1 base, with 8 bases remaining between them. Filled out from reference TRBV11-2 and TRBJ2-1, the complete variable domain reads EAGVAQSPRYKIIEKRQSVAFWCNPISGHATLYWYQQILGQGPKLLIQFQNNGVVDDSQLPKDRFSAERLKGVDSTLKIQPAKLEDSAVYLCASSLVWESYNEQFFGPGTRLTVL.

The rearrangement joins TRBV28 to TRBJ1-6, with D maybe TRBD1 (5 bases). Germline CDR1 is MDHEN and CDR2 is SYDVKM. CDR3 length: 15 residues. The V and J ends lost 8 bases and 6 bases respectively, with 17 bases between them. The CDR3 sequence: CASDGGMGINSPLHF. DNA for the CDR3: TGTGCCAGCGATGGGGGGATGGGGATTAATTCACCCCTCCACTTT. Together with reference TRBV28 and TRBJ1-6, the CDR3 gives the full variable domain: DVKVTQSSRYLVKRTGEKVFLECVQDMDHENMFWYRQDPGLGLRLIYFSYDVKMKEKGDIPEGYSVSREKKERFSLILESASTNQTSMYLCASDGGMGINSPLHFGNGTRLTVT.

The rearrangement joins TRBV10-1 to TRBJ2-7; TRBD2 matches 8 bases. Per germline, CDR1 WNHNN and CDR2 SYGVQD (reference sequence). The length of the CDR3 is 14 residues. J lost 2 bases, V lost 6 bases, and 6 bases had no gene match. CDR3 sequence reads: CASSASGSPYEQYF. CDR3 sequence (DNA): TGCGCCAGCAGCGCCAGCGGGAGTCCCTACGAGCAGTACTTC.

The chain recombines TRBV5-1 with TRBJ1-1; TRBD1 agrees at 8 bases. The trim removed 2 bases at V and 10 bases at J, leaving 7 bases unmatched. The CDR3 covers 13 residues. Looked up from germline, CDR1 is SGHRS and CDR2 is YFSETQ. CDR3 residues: CASSFRQGAVAFF. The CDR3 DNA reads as TGCGCCAGCAGCTTCAGGCAGGGGGCAGTAGCTTTCTTT. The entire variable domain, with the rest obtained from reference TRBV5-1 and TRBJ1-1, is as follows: KAGVTQTPRYLIKTRGQQVTLSCSPISGHRSVSWYQQTPGQGLQFLFEYFSETQRNKGNFPGRFSGRQFSNSRSEMNVSTLELGDSALYLCASSFRQGAVAFFGQGTRLTVV.